The 27 T cell receptor beta chains reported below all come from one sample, sequenced in a study of T-cell reconstitution after alpha-beta-depleted transplantation in children. Researchers prepared the TCRbeta library using unique molecular identifiers, the study reports. In TCRdb, the PCR reads were re-called with MiXCR into one record per CDR3 protein. The sample lists about 460,000 distinct CDR3 sequences; about an eighth were seen once. Sequenced here: PBMCs from the stem cell graft donor, sampled from the stem cell graft. The receptor source for this set is a human donor who donated a stem cell graft to a child with combined immunodeficiency.

The chain employs TRBV4-3 and TRBJ2-3; 7 bases agree with TRBD1. The CDR3 extends over 16 amino acids. Germline CDR1 reads LGHNA; CDR2 reads YSLEER. V was clipped by 1 base and J by 1 base; unmatched bases: 5. CDR3 in DNA: TGCGCCAGCAGCCAAGCTAGGGGGCGGGGCACAGATACGCAGTATTTT. Translated, it gives CASSQARGRGTDTQYF.

The V gene is TRBV7-2, the J gene TRBJ2-6; D unresolved. Trimming left V 2 bases short and J 4 bases short, with 12 bases between. The CDR3 extends over 16 amino acids. Germline values: CDR1 SGHTA, CDR2 FQGNSA. The CDR3 loop reads CASSLHLGGGANVLTF. CDR3 in DNA: TGTGCCAGCAGCTTACACCTGGGTGGGGGGGCCAACGTCCTGACTTTC.

This clonotype was seen a handful of times. The chain recombines TRBV10-3 with TRBJ2-3; 9 positions agree with TRBD2. The CDR3 loop spans 14 amino acids. Germline-derived CDR1 and CDR2 are ENHRY and SYGVKD. The V segment lost 5 bases and the J segment 6 bases; nucleotides outside the gene matches: 6. CDR3 protein: CAISLSGRGDTQYF. The CDR3 coding sequence is TGTGCCATCAGTCTTAGCGGGAGAGGCGATACGCAGTATTTT.

The table lists this clonotype with many counts. The V and J genes are TRBV6-5 and TRBJ2-4; possibly TRBD1 or TRBD2 for D (7 bases each). Germline V gene sequence: CDR1 MNHEY, CDR2 SVGAGI. V was cut by 4 bases and J by 8 bases, with 18 bases left in between. This CDR3 comprises 15 residues. CDR3 in amino acids: CASSSATGAGDIQYF. For the CDR3, the DNA is TGTGCCAGCAGTTCCGCCACAGGGGCGGGGGACATTCAGTACTTC.

The genes are TRBV7-2 and TRBJ2-1; D might be TRBD1 (6 bases). Germline values: CDR1 SGHTA, CDR2 FQGNSA. Trimming cost V 5 bases and J 8 bases, with 19 bases left between them. The CDR3 loop spans 15 amino acids. The CDR3 DNA follows: TGTGCCAGCAGCCCCCAAGGTTGGGGGCATGATGAGCAGTTCTTC. Residues: CASSPQGWGHDEQFF. Full variable domain (missing parts from reference TRBV7-2 and TRBJ2-1): GAGVSQSPSNKVTEKGKDVELRCDPISGHTALYWYRQSLGQGLEFLIYFQGNSAPDKSGLPSDRFSAERTGGSVSTLTIQRTQQEDSAVYLCASSPQGWGHDEQFFGPGTRLTVL.

This clonotype came up many times. The chain recombines TRBV7-9 with TRBJ2-3; 13 nucleotides agree with TRBD2. Germline lookup yields CDR1 SEHNR and CDR2 FQNEAQ (reference sequence). V lost 5 bases, J lost 4 bases, and 6 bases stayed unmatched. This CDR3 comprises 16 residues. This chain's CDR3 is CASSGQLAGGSDTQYF. Here the CDR3 DNA reads TGTGCCAGCAGCGGTCAACTAGCGGGAGGGTCAGATACGCAGTATTTT.

The chain has TRBV7-2 and TRBJ2-1; D ambiguous. Germline values: CDR1 SGHTA, CDR2 FQGNSA. The CDR3 length is 11 residues. The V gene lost 0 bases and the J gene lost 10 bases, with 4 bases spanning the gap. The CDR3 DNA is TGTGCCAGCAGCTTAGCCCGAGAGCAGTTCTTC. This encodes CASSLAREQFF.

This clonotype has just a few counts. Mismatch with germline at one junction end may stem from a read error. This sequence joins TRBV12-3 or TRBV12-4 and TRBJ1-2; D is uncertain. This CDR3 is 13 amino acids long. The CDR3 coding sequence is TGTGCCAGCAGTGTGGGCATCGTCTATAGCTACACCTTC. This translates into CASSVGIVYSYTF.

V is TRBV29-1 and J is TRBJ2-3; 10 nucleotides line up with TRBD2. V was pared by 1 base and J by 2 bases, with 3 bases of the junction left unmatched. Germline CDR1 SQVTM, CDR2 ANQGSEA. This CDR3 region has 15 residues. The CDR3 region has the DNA TGCAGCGTTGAAGGGACTAGCGGTGACACAGATACGCAGTATTTT. Its protein is CSVEGTSGDTDTQYF.

This chain links TRBV30 with TRBJ1-5; D is uncertain. Trimming took 2 bases from V and 7 from J, leaving 12 bases between them. Germline V gives CDR1 GTSNPN, CDR2 SVGIG (reference sequence). The CDR3 spans 13 residues. In nucleotides, the CDR3 is TGTGCCTGGAGTTACTCCGGTGGGCAGCCCCAGCATTTT. This codes for CAWSYSGGQPQHF. The variable domain in full, with the rest retrieved from reference TRBV30 and TRBJ1-5, is SQTIHQWPATLVQPVGSPLSLECTVEGTSNPNLYWYRQAAGRGLQLLFYSVGIGQISSEVPQNLSASRPQDRQFILSSKKLLLSDSGFYLCAWSYSGGQPQHFGDGTRLSIL.

This clonotype appeared a few times. This sequence joins TRBV7-9 and TRBJ1-1, with a possible D match to TRBD1 (5 bases). Germline lookup yields CDR1 SEHNR and CDR2 FQNEAQ (reference sequence). The CDR3 runs to 13 residues. Deletions cut 6 bases from V and 9 bases from J, with 17 bases between. CDR3 nucleotides: TGTGCCAGCAGTTTCGCGGGACCCCGACAAGCTTTCTTT. This codes for CASSFAGPRQAFF.

This clonotype was counted between two and nine times. The V call is TRBV29-1, the J call TRBJ1-4; unclear D gene. The CDR3 has 12 amino acids. Germline values: CDR1 SQVTM, CDR2 ANQGSEA. The V end was cut by 4 bases, the J end by 4 bases, with 7 bases between. CDR3 loop: CSVAGSNEKLFF. The CDR3 DNA reads as TGCAGCGTTGCGGGGAGTAATGAAAAACTGTTTTTT.

The rearrangement links TRBV7-2 to TRBJ2-3, with 7 bases identical to TRBD2. This CDR3 comprises 16 residues. The J segment lost 8 bases and the V segment lost 5 bases, leaving 16 bases of the junction unmatched. Germline V gene sequence: CDR1 SGHTA, CDR2 FQGNSA. The CDR3 loop is CASSPLSSGRVGTQYF. In nucleotides, the CDR3 is TGTGCCAGCAGCCCACTGAGTAGCGGGCGGGTTGGTACGCAGTATTTT.

This clonotype was found a few times. The chain combines TRBV7-9 with TRBJ2-5; 7 bases are shared with TRBD1. CDR1 and CDR2 from the germline V gene are SEHNR and FQNEAQ (reference sequence). The trim removed 5 bases at V and 2 bases at J, leaving 5 bases unmatched. This CDR3 has 14 residues. The CDR3 is CASSIDREQETQYF. The DNA of the CDR3 is TGTGCCAGCAGCATTGACAGGGAGCAAGAGACCCAGTACTTC. Together with reference TRBV7-9 and TRBJ2-5, the CDR3 gives the full variable domain: DTGVSQNPRHKITKRGQNVTFRCDPISEHNRLYWYRQTLGQGPEFLTYFQNEAQLEKSRLLSDRFSAERPKGSFSTLEIQRTEQGDSAMYLCASSIDREQETQYFGPGTRLLVL.

This clonotype has a count of ten or more. The chain has TRBV5-1 and TRBJ2-5, with 9 bases fitting TRBD2. The V and J ends lost 3 bases and 1 base, in that order; junction bases with no gene match: 7. Germline V gene data show CDR1 as SGHRS and CDR2 as YFSETQ. This CDR3 has 16 amino acids. Here the CDR3 reads CASSSQTSGTQETQYF. CDR3 in DNA: TGCGCCAGCAGCTCCCAGACTAGCGGCACCCAAGAGACCCAGTACTTC.

This chain uses TRBV4-2 with TRBJ1-6; possible D gene TRBD1, 6 bases. Germline loops: CDR1 LGHNA, CDR2 YNFKEQ. V was cut by 1 base and J by 7 bases, with 20 bases left in between. The CDR3 is 18 amino acids. The CDR3 here is CASSQGMADRLRNSPLHF. CDR3 nucleotides: TGTGCCAGCAGCCAAGGTATGGCCGACAGGCTACGGAATTCACCCCTCCACTTT.

This clonotype appeared a few times. The J gene is TRBJ1-2, the V gene TRBV9; 8 bases are shared with TRBD1. The CDR3 spans 14 residues. In germline, CDR1 is SGDLS, CDR2 YYNGEE. V shed 5 bases and J 4 bases; nucleotides not matched to a gene: 7. The CDR3 loop is CASRRTGTGYGYTF. Written as DNA, the CDR3 is TGTGCCAGCAGACGGACAGGGACAGGCTATGGCTACACCTTC.

The rearrangement links TRBV20-1 to TRBJ2-1, with a weak D call TRBD2 (5 bases). V was clipped by 1 base and J by 0 bases, with 13 bases between them. Germline CDR1 DFQATT, CDR2 SNEGSKA (reference sequence). The CDR3 length is 16 residues. CDR3: CSARGGLASSYNEQFF. In DNA form, the CDR3 reads TGCAGTGCTAGAGGAGGCCTAGCAAGCTCCTACAATGAGCAGTTCTTC.

The chain employs TRBV24-1 and TRBJ1-5; D may be TRBD1 (5 bases). Trimming took off 5 bases at V and 5 bases at J, with 18 bases between the two ends. Germline lookup yields CDR1 KGHDR and CDR2 SFDVKD. The CDR3 has 16 amino acids. DNA of the CDR3: TGTGCCACCAGTGGCGGGACCGGGGCAGCATATCAGCCCCAGCATTTT. This codes for CATSGGTGAAYQPQHF.

V is TRBV5-5 and J is TRBJ2-2; D unresolved. The length of the CDR3 is 13 residues. Germline V gives CDR1 SGHKS, CDR2 YYEKEE (reference sequence). The V and J ends lost 1 base and 3 bases respectively, with 4 bases between them. The CDR3 sequence is CASSLWHTGELFF. The DNA for the CDR3 is TGTGCCAGCAGCTTGTGGCACACCGGGGAGCTGTTTTTT.

This clonotype was seen more than once but under ten times. V usage is TRBV6-2 or TRBV6-3 and J usage is TRBJ2-2; TRBD2 matches 8 bases. CDR1 MNHEY and CDR2 SVGEGT come from the germline V gene. Unmatched junction bases numbered 7, after V lost 4 bases and J lost 6 bases. CDR3 length: 15 amino acids. The CDR3 DNA sequence: TGTGCCAGCAGTTCCCGGGGGGGCTTTCCCGGGGAGCTGTTTTTT. This sequence encodes CASSSRGGFPGELFF.

V usage is TRBV12-3 or TRBV12-4 and J usage is TRBJ2-7; unclear D gene. V lost 1 base and J lost 2, with 18 bases in between. The CDR3 loop spans 17 amino acids. The CDR3 sequence is CASSLEGWPFLTYEQYF. For the CDR3, the DNA is TGTGCCAGCAGTTTAGAGGGTTGGCCATTCCTTACCTACGAGCAGTACTTC.

The V call is TRBV7-2, the J call TRBJ1-2, with 9 bases that match TRBD1. Trimming removed 1 base from V and 4 bases from J; junction bases left unmatched: 4. Per germline, CDR1 SGHTA and CDR2 FQGNSA. This CDR3 comprises 15 residues. CDR3 loop: CASSLGTGAGYGYTF. The CDR3 DNA reads TGTGCCAGCAGCTTAGGGACAGGGGCGGGCTATGGCTACACCTTC.

This rearrangement joins TRBV6-5 to TRBJ2-2; D is perhaps TRBD2 (5 bases). V was shortened by 1 base and J by 7 bases, with 16 bases between the two germline ends. CDR1 and CDR2 from the germline V gene are MNHEY and SVGAGI. CDR3 length equals 16 residues. The chain's CDR3 is CASSYLAGRRSGELFF. DNA of the CDR3: TGTGCCAGCAGTTACTTGGCGGGCAGACGTAGCGGGGAGCTGTTTTTT.

The J gene is TRBJ2-1, the V gene TRBV2; D remains ambiguous. The CDR3 is made up of 14 amino acids. Deletions cut 1 base from V and 9 bases from J, with 13 bases between. Germline V gene sequence: CDR1 SNHLY, CDR2 FYNNEI. For the CDR3, the DNA is TGTGCCAGCAGTGAAGAACGACCCCTGCCTGAGCAGTTCTTC. Translation: CASSEERPLPEQFF.

The chain combines TRBV7-3 with TRBJ2-5; 10 bases map to TRBD2. This CDR3 comprises 15 residues. Germline CDR1 and CDR2: SGHTA and FQGTGA. V lost 6 bases and J lost 5; bases outside the gene matches: 9. The chain's CDR3 is CASRESGGAMETQYF. The CDR3 DNA reads TGTGCCAGCAGGGAAAGCGGGGGGGCGATGGAGACCCAGTACTTC.

The chain couples TRBV12-3 or TRBV12-4 to TRBJ1-1, with unresolved D. CDR3 size: 13 residues. Trimming left V 5 bases short and J 6 bases short, with 13 bases between. The CDR3 loop is CASSPTRVSEAFF. DNA of the CDR3: TGTGCCAGCAGTCCGACCCGGGTGTCTGAAGCTTTCTTT.